This T cell receptor (beta chain) was documented in a study of Graves' ophthalmopathy and Graves' hyperthyroidism. Additional autoimmune diseases, uncontrolled infections, pregnancy or lactation disqualified patients. Clinicians diagnosed using symptoms, serum thyroxine, TRAb, thyroid ultrasound and orbital computed tomography. PBMCs were density-gradient isolated from roughly 9.6 ml fresh blood. TCR beta CDR3 regions were amplified from RNA transcripts. HTBI primers served in a first-round RT-PCR, which a second-round multiplex PCR followed. TCRdb reprocessed the multiplex PCR reads via MiXCR and lists one record per CDR3 protein. The table records 350,000 to 400,000 distinct CDR3 sequences, over 15% of them present only once. Ten or more counts support this clonotype. Its antigen is unknown. Germline V lookup: CDR1 WSHSY, CDR2 SAAADI. The CDR3 consists of 18 residues. V gave up 7 bases and J gave up 0 bases; unmatched junction bases: 16.

Overall study findings and caveats: The authors also found most expanded thyroid clonotypes above 0.001 frequency in blood.

Sequencing was performed on peripheral blood. The receptor was isolated from a woman between 18 and 29 years old with stable Graves' hyperthyroidism. The chain uses TRBV10-2 and TRBJ1-1, with 8 bases matching TRBD1. The CDR3 bases are TGCGCCAGCACTGAACGGACAGGGAGGGCAACAATGAACACTGAAGCTTTCTTT. As protein: CASTERTGRATMNTEAFF.